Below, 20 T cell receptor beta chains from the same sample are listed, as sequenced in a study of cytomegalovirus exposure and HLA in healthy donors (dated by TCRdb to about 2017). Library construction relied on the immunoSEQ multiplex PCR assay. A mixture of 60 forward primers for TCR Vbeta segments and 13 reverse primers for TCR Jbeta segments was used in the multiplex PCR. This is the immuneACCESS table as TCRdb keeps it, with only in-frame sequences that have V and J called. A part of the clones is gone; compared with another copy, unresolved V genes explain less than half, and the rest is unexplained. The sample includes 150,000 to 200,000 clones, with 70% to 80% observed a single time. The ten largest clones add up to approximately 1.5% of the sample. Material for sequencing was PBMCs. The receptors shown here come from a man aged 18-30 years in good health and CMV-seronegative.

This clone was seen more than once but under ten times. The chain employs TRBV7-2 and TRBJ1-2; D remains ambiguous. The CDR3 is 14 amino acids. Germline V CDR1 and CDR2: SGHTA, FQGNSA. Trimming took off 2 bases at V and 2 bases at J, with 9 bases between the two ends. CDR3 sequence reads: CASSLMSGNYGYTF. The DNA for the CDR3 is TGTGCCAGCAGCTTAATGAGCGGAAACTATGGCTACACCTTC.

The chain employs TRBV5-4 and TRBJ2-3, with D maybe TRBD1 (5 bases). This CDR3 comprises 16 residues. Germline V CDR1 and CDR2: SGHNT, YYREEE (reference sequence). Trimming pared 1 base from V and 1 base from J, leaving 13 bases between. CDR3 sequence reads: CASSLKGIPGTDTQYF. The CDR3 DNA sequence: TGTGCCAGCAGCTTGAAGGGGATTCCAGGCACAGATACGCAGTATTTT.

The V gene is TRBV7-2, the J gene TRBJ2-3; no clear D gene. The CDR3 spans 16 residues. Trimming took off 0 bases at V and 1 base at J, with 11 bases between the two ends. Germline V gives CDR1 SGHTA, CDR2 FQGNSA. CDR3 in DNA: TGTGCCAGCAGCTTAGCTAGCCTCCTTCGCACAGATACGCAGTATTTT. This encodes CASSLASLLRTDTQYF.

The CDR3 is CASRGGTVSYNEQFF. The CDR3 DNA follows: TGCGCCAGCAGGGGTGGGACAGTCTCCTACAATGAGCAGTTCTTC. V is TRBV5-1 and J is TRBJ2-1, with 7 bases that match TRBD1. Germline V CDR1 and CDR2: SGHRS, YFSETQ. This CDR3 spans 15 amino acids. J was trimmed by 0 bases and V by 5 bases; bases with no gene match: 5.

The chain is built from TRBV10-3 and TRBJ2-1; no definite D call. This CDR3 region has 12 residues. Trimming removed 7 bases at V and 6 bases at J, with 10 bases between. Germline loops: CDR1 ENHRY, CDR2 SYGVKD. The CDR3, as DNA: TGTGCCATCAAGAGAGCGACCAATGAGCAGTTCTTC. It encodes CAIKRATNEQFF.

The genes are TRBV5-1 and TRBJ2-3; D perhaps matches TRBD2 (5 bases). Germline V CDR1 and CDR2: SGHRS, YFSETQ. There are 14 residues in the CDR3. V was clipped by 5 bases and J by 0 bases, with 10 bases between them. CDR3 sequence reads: CASRREGSTDTQYF. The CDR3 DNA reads TGCGCCAGCAGGAGGGAAGGGAGCACAGATACGCAGTATTTT.

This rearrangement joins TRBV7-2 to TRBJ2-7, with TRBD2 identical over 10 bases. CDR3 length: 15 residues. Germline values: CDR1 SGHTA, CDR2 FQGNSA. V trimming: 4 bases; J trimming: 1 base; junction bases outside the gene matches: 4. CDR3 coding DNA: TGTGCCAGCAGCTCCTTAGCGGGAGGATCCTACGAGCAGTACTTC. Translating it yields CASSSLAGGSYEQYF. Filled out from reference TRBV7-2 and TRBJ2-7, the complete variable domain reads GAGVSQSPSNKVTEKGKDVELRCDPISGHTALYWYRQSLGQGLEFLIYFQGNSAPDKSGLPSDRFSAERTGGSVSTLTIQRTQQEDSAVYLCASSSLAGGSYEQYFGPGTRLTVT.

As DNA, the CDR3 is TGTGCCAGTAGTTTCCCCGGGACAGACTTTTATCAGCCCCAGCATTTT. Its protein product is CASSFPGTDFYQPQHF. This chain links TRBV19 with TRBJ1-5, with 7 positions matching TRBD1. There are 16 residues in the CDR3. The J segment lost 5 bases and the V segment lost 5 bases, leaving 12 bases of the junction unmatched. Germline CDR1 reads LNHDA; CDR2 reads SQIVND (reference sequence). Full variable domain (remainder filled in from reference TRBV19 and TRBJ1-5): DGGITQSPKYLFRKEGQNVTLSCEQNLNHDAMYWYRQDPGQGLRLIYYSQIVNDFQKGDIAEGYSVSREKKESFPLTVTSAQKNPTAFYLCASSFPGTDFYQPQHFGDGTRLSIL.

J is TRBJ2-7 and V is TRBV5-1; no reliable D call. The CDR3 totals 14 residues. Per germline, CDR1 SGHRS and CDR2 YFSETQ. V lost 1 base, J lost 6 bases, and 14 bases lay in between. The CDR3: CASSLSSVEFEQYF. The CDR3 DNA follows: TGCGCCAGCAGCTTGAGTTCGGTGGAGTTCGAGCAGTACTTC. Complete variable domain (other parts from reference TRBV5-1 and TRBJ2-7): KAGVTQTPRYLIKTRGQQVTLSCSPISGHRSVSWYQQTPGQGLQFLFEYFSETQRNKGNFPGRFSGRQFSNSRSEMNVSTLELGDSALYLCASSLSSVEFEQYFGPGTRLTVT.

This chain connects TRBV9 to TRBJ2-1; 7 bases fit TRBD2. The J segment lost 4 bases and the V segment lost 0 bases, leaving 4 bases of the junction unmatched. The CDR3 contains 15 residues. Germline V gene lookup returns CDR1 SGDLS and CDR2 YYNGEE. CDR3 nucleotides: TGTGCCAGCAGCGTAGTTTCTAGCGGATACAATGAGCAGTTCTTC. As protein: CASSVVSSGYNEQFF.

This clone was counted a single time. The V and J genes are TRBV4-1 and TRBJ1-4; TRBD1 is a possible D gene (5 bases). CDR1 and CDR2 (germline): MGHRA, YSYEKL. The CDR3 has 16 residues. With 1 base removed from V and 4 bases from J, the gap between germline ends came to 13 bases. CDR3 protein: CASSQATATYNEKLFF. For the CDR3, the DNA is TGCGCCAGCAGCCAAGCGACAGCTACTTATAATGAAAAACTGTTTTTT.

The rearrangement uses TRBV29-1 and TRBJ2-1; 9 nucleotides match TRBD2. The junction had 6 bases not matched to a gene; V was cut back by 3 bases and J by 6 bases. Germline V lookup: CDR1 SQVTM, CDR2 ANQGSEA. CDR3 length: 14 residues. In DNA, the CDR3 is TGCAGCGTTGATCCGGGCGGGAGGGGCAATGAGCAGTTCTTC. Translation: CSVDPGGRGNEQFF.

CDR3 region: CAISPTGYYGYTF. In DNA, the CDR3 is TGTGCCATATCCCCGACAGGTTACTATGGCTACACCTTC. This chain links TRBV10-3 with TRBJ1-2; D may be TRBD1 (6 bases). Per the germline V gene, CDR1 is ENHRY and CDR2 is SYGVKD. The V end lost 9 bases, the J end lost 3 bases, and 14 bases lay between the germline ends. The CDR3 length is 13 residues.

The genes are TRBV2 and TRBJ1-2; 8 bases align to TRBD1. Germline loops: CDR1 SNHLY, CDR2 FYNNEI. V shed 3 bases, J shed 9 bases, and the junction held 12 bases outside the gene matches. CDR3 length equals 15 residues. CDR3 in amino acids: CASSELGRGRGSYTF. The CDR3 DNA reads TGTGCCAGCAGTGAGTTGGGCAGGGGGCGAGGAAGCTACACCTTC.

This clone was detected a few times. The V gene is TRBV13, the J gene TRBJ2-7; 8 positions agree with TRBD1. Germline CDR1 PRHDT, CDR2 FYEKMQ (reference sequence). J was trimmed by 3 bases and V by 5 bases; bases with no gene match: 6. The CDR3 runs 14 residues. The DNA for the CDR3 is TGTGCCAGCAGCCGGGACAGGACGCACTACGAGCAGTACTTC. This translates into CASSRDRTHYEQYF.

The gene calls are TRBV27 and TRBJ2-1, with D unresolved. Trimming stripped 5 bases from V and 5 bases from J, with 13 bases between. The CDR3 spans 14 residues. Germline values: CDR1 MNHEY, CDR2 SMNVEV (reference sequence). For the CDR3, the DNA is TGTGCCAGCAGTCCCCTCCCTCGTCACAATGAGCAGTTCTTC. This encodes CASSPLPRHNEQFF.

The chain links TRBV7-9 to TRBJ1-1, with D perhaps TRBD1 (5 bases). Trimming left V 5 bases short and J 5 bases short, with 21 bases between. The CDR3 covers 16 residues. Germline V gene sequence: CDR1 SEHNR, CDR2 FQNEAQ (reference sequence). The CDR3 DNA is TGTGCCAGCAGCGGGGGGGGTCAACCCAGGCGGACTGAAGCTTTCTTT. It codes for CASSGGGQPRRTEAFF.

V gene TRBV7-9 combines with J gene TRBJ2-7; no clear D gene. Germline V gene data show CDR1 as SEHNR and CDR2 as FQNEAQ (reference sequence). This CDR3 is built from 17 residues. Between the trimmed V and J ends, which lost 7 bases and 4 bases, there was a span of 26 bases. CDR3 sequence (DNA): TGTGCCAGCACCCTGAGGTCCGAACGCGGAGAATTGTACGAGCAGTACTTC. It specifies CASTLRSERGELYEQYF.

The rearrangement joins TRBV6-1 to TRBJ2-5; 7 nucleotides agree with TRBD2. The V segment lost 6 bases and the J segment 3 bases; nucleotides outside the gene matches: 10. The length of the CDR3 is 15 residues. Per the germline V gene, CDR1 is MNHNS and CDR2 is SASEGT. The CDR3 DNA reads TGTGCCAGCAGCCTTCCTAGCGGATCGAAAGAGACCCAGTACTTC. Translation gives CASSLPSGSKETQYF.

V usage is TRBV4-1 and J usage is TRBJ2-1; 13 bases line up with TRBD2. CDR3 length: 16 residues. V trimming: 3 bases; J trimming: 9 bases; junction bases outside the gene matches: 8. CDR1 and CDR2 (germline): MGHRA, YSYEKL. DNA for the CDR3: TGCGCCAGCAGCCACTTTGGGACTAGCGGGATTGGTGAGCAGTTCTTC. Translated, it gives CASSHFGTSGIGEQFF.